This T cell receptor (beta chain) was documented in a study of shared clonotypes between healthy human individuals. Germline CDR1 and CDR2: GTSNPN and SVGIG (reference sequence). Between the trimmed V and J ends, which lost 0 bases and 4 bases, there was a span of 7 bases. The CDR3 spans 13 residues. Only in-frame clones appear in the TCRdb table, and some are missing; sequencing was by immunoSEQ multiplex PCR. This table holds 470,000 or so clones, approximately 80% found once. Comments on this clone: Other DNA sequences from this sample encode an identical CDR3 as well.

Sequenced input: PBMCs. The TCR sequence derives from a woman in her forties in good health. Some clones in this sample may be carry-over from other donors' samples. The chain links TRBV30 to TRBJ1-5; D unclear. For the CDR3, the DNA is TGTGCCTGGAGTGTATCGGATAATCAGCCCCAGCATTTT. This translates into CAWSVSDNQPQHF.